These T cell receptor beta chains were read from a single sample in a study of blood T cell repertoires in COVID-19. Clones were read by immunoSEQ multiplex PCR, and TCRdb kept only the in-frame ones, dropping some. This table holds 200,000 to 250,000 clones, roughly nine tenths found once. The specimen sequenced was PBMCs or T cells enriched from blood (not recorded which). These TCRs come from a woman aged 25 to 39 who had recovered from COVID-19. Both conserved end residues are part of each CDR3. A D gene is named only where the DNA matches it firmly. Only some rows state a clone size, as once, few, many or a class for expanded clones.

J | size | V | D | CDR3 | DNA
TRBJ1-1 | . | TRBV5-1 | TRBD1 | CASGPTGVNTEAFF | TGCGCCAGCGGACCCACAGGGGTGAACACTGAAGCTTTCTTT
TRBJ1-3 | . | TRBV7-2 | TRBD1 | CASSLRTGGNTIYF | TGTGCCAGCAGCCTACGGACAGGGGGAAACACCATATATTTT
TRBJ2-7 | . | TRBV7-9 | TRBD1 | CASSSLQGARYEQYF | TGTGCCAGCAGCTCGCTACAGGGGGCGCGGTACGAGCAGTACTTC
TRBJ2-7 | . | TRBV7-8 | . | CASSFGGTFSYEQYF | TGTGCCAGCAGCTTCGGCGGAACCTTCTCCTACGAGCAGTACTTC
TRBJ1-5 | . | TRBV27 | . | CASRPRTPSSQPQHF | TGTGCCAGCAGACCCAGGACGCCTAGCAGTCAGCCCCAGCATTTT
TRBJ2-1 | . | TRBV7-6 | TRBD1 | CASSLAVRGYEQFF | TGTGCCAGCAGCTTAGCTGTCAGGGGGTATGAGCAGTTCTTC
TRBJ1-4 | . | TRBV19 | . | CASSTESLREKLFF | TGTGCCAGTAGTACCGAGAGTTTGAGAGAAAAACTGTTTTTT
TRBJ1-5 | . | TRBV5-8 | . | CASSSFGGYFQPQHF | TGTGCCAGCAGCTCCTTTGGGGGCTATTTTCAGCCCCAGCATTTT
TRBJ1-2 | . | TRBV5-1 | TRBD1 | CASSLEGPGDRGLPNYGYTF | TGCGCCAGCAGCTTGGAAGGACCCGGCGACAGGGGACTTCCTAACTATGGCTACACCTTC
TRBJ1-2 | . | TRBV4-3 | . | CASSAETFRVSGGYTF | TGCGCCAGCAGTGCCGAAACGTTTCGGGTATCGGGTGGCTACACCTTC
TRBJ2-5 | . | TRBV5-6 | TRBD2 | CASSSGGPKTQYF | TGTGCCAGCAGCTCGGGGGGGCCTAAGACCCAGTACTTC
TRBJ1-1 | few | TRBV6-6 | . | CASSYSGARTEAFF | TGTGCCAGCAGTTACTCGGGGGCCAGGACTGAAGCTTTCTTT
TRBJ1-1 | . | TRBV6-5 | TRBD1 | CASTVETGEAFF | TGTGCCAGCACCGTGGAGACAGGGGAAGCTTTCTTT
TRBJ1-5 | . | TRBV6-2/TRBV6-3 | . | CASSLSGPRGEPQHF | TGTGCCAGCAGTCTTTCAGGTCCTCGGGGGGAGCCCCAGCATTTT
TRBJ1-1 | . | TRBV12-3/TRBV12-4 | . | CASRGVNTEAFF | TGTGCCAGCAGAGGGGTAAACACTGAAGCTTTCTTT
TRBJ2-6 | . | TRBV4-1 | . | CASSQDGSSGANVLTF | TGCGCCAGCAGCCAAGACGGGAGCTCTGGGGCCAACGTCCTGACTTTC
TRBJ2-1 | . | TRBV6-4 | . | CASSEGGALKQFF | TGTGCCAGCAGTGAAGGGGGGGCCCTTAAGCAGTTCTTC
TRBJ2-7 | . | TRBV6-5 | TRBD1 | CASSKPGQHYEQYF | TGTGCCAGCAGTAAACCGGGACAGCACTACGAGCAGTACTTC
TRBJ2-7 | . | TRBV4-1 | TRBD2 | CASSQWAGDPSYEQYF | TGCGCCAGCAGCCAATGGGCGGGGGACCCCTCCTACGAGCAGTACTTC
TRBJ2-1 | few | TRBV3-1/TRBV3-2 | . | CASSRQNYNEQFF | TGTGCCAGCAGCCGTCAGAATTACAATGAGCAGTTCTTC
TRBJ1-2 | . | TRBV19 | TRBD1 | CASSIRQGNYGYTF | TGTGCCAGTAGTATTAGACAGGGCAACTATGGCTACACCTTC
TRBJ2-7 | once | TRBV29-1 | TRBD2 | CSVRTSGAYEQYF | TGCAGCGTTCGGACTAGCGGGGCCTACGAGCAGTACTTC
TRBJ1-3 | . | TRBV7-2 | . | CASILQHSSGNTIYF | TGTGCCAGCATCCTCCAACACAGCTCTGGAAACACCATATATTTT
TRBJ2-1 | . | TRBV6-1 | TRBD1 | CASSEALRDRIYNEQFF | TGTGCCAGCAGTGAAGCGCTTCGGGACAGGATATACAATGAGCAGTTCTTC
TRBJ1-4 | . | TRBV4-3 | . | CASSQVVGRLMTNEKLFF | TGCGCCAGCAGCCAAGTTGTAGGGAGGCTGATGACTAATGAAAAACTGTTTTTT
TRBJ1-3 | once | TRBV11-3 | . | CASSFNPSDTIYF | TGTGCCAGCAGCTTTAACCCTTCGGACACCATATATTTT
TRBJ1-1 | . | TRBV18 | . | CASSPNQAGIMNTEAFF | TGTGCCAGCTCACCGAACCAGGCAGGCATTATGAACACTGAAGCTTTCTTT
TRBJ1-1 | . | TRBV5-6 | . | CASSYLRGEAFF | TGTGCCAGCAGTTACCTCAGGGGTGAAGCTTTCTTT